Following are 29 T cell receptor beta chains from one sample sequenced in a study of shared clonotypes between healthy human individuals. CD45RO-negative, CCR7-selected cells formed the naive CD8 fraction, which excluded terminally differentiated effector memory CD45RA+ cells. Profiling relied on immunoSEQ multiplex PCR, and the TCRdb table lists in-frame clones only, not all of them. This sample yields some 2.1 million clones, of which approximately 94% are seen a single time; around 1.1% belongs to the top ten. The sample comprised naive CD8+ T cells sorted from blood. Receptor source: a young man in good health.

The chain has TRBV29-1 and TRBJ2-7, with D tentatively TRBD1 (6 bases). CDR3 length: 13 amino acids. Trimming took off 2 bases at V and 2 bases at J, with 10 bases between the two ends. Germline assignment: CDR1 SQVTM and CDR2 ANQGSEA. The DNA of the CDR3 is TGCAGCGTTGAATTTGGACAGCCCTACGAGCAGTACTTC. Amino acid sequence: CSVEFGQPYEQYF.

In nucleotides, the CDR3 is TGTGCCAGCAGAGGGGGCGGCTGGAATGAGCAGTTCTTC. Its protein product is CASRGGGWNEQFF. This rearrangement joins TRBV27 to TRBJ2-1; the match to TRBD1 covers 7 bases. The V and J ends lost 6 bases and 7 bases, in that order; junction bases with no gene match: 6. In germline, CDR1 is MNHEY, CDR2 SMNVEV (reference sequence). The CDR3 loop spans 13 amino acids.

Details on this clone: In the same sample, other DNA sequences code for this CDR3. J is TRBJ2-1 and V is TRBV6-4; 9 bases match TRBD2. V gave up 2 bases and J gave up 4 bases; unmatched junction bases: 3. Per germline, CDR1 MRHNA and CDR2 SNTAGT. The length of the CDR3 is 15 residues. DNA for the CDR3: TGTGCCAGCAGTGACCCGGCGGGAGGGTACAATGAGCAGTTCTTC. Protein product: CASSDPAGGYNEQFF.

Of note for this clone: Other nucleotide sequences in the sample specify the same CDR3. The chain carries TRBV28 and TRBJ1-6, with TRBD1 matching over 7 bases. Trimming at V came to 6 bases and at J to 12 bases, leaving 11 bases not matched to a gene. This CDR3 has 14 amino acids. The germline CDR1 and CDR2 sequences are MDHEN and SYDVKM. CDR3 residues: CASRDRQGFGPLHF. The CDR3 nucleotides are TGTGCCAGCAGGGATAGACAGGGTTTCGGACCCCTCCACTTT.

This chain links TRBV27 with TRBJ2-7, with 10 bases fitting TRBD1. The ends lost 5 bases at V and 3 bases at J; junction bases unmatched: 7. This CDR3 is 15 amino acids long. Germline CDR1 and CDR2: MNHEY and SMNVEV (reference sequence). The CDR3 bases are TGTGCCAGCAGTCAACCCCGGGACAGGGGCTACGAGCAGTACTTC. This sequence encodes CASSQPRDRGYEQYF.

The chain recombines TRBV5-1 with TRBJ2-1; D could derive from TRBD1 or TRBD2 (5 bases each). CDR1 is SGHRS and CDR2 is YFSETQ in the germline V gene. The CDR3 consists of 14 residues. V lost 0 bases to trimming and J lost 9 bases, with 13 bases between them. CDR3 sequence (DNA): TGCGCCAGCAGCTTGGGGCAGGGAGAGGCTGAGCAGTTCTTC. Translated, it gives CASSLGQGEAEQFF.

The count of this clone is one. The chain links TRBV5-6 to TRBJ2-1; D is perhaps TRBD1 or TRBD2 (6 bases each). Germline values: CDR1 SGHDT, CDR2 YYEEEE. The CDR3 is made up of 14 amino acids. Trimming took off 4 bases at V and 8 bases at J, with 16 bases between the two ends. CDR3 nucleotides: TGTGCCAGCAGCCCCGAGACGGGGGCGGATGAGCAGTTCTTC. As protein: CASSPETGADEQFF.

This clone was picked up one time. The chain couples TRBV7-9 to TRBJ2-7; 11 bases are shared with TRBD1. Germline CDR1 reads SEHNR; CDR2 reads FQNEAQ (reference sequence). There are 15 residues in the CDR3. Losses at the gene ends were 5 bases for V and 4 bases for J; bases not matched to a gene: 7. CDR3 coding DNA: TGTGCCAGCAGCCCACCCGGGACAGGGGGATACGAGCAGTACTTC. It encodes CASSPPGTGGYEQYF.

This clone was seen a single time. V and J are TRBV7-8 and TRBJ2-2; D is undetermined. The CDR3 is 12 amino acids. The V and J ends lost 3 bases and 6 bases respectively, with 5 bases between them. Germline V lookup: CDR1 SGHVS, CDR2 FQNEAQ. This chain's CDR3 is CASSFAAGELFF. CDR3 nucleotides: TGTGCCAGCAGCTTCGCTGCCGGGGAGCTGTTTTTT.

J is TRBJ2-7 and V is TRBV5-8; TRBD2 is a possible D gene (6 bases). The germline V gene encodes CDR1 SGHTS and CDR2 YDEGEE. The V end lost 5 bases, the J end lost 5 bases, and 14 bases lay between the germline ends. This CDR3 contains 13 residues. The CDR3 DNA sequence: TGTGCCAGCAGAAACCCGGGGGTCCACGAGCAGTACTTC. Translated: CASRNPGVHEQYF.

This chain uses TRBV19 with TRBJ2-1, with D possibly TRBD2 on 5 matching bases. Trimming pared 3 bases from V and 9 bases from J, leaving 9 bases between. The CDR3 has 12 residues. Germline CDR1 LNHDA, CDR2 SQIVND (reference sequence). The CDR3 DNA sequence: TGTGCCAGTAGTATCCCTAGCCTTGAGCAGTTCTTC. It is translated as CASSIPSLEQFF.

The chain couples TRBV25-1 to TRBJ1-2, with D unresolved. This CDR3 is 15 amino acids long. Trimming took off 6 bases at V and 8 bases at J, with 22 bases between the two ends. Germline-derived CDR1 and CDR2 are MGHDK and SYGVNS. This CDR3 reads CASSLGGDMIWGYTF. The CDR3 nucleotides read TGTGCCAGCAGCCTAGGCGGGGATATGATATGGGGCTACACCTTC.

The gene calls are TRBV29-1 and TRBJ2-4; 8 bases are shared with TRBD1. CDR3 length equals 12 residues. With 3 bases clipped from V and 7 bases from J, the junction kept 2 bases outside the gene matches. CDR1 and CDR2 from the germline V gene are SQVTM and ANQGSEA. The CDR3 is CSVEAGGNIQYF. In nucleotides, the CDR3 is TGCAGCGTTGAGGCAGGGGGCAACATTCAGTACTTC.

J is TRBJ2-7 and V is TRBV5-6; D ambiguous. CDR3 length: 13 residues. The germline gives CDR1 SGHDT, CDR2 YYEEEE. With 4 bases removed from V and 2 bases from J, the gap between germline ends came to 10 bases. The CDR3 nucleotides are TGTGCCAGCAGCCCCCCGATTCCCTACGAGCAGTACTTC. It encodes CASSPPIPYEQYF.

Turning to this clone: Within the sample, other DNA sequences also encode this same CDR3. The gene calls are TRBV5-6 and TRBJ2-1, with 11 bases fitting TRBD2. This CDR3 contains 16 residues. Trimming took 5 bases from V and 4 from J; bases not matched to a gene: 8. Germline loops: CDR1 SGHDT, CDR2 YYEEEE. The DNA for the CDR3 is TGTGCCAGCAGTCATGGGACTAGCGGTAGGTACAATGAGCAGTTCTTC. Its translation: CASSHGTSGRYNEQFF.

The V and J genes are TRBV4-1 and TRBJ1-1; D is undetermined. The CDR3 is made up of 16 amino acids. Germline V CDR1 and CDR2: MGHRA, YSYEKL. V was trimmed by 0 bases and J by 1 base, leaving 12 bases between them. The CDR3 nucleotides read TGCGCCAGCAGCCAAGAGGGCGGATGGGAGAACACTGAAGCTTTCTTT. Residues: CASSQEGGWENTEAFF.

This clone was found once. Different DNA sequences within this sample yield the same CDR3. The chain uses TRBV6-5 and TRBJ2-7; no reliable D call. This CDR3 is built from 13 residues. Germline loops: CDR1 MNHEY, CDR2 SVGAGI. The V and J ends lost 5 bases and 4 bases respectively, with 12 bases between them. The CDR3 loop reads CASSDGARYEQYF. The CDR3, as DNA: TGTGCCAGCAGTGACGGCGCCAGATACGAGCAGTACTTC.

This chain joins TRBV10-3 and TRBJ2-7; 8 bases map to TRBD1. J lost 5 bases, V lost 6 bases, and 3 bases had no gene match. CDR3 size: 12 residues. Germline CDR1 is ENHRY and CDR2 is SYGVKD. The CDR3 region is CAIRETGDEQYF. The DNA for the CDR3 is TGTGCCATCAGGGAGACAGGGGACGAGCAGTACTTC.

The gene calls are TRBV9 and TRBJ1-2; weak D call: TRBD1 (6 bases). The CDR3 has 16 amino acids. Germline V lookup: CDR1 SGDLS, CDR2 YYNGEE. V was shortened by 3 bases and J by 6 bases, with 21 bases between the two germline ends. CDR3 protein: CASSGRSGAVKDGYTF. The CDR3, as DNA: TGTGCCAGCAGCGGTCGTTCGGGGGCGGTGAAGGATGGCTACACCTTC. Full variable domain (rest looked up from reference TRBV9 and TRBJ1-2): DSGVTQTPKHLITATGQRVTLRCSPRSGDLSVYWYQQSLDQGLQFLIQYYNGEERAKGNILERFSAQQFPDLHSELNLSSLELGDSALYFCASSGRSGAVKDGYTFGSGTRLTVV.

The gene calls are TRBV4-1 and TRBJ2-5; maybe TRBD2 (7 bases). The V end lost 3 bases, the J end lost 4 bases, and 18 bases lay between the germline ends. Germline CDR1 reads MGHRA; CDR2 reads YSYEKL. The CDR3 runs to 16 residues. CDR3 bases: TGCGCCAGCAGCCAGTCCTGGGGGGGCGAGGGAGAGACCCAGTACTTC. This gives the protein CASSQSWGGEGETQYF.

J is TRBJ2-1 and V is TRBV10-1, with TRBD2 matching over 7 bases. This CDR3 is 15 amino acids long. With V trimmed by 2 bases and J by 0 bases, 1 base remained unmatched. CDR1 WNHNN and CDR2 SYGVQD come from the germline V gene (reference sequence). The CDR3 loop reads CASSEAGVSYNEQFF. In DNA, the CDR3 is TGCGCCAGCAGTGAGGCGGGAGTCTCCTACAATGAGCAGTTCTTC.

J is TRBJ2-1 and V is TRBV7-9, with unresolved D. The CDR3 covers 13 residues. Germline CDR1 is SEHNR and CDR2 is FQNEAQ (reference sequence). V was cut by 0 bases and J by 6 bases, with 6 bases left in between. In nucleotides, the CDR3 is TGTGCCAGCAGCTTAGCGGACCCCAATGAGCAGTTCTTC. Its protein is CASSLADPNEQFF.

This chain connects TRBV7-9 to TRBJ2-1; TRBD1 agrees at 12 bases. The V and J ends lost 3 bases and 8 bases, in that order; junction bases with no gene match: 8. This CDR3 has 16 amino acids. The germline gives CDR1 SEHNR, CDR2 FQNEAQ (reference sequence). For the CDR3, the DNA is TGTGCCAGCAGCTTGCCGGGACAGGGGGCCAGGGATGAGCAGTTCTTC. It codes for CASSLPGQGARDEQFF.

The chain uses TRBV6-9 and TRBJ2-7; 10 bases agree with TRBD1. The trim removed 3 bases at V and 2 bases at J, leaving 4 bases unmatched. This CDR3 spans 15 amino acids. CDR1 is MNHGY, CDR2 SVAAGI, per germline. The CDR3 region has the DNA TGTGCCAGCAGTTACCTGGACAGGGGGGCCTACGAGCAGTACTTC. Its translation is CASSYLDRGAYEQYF.

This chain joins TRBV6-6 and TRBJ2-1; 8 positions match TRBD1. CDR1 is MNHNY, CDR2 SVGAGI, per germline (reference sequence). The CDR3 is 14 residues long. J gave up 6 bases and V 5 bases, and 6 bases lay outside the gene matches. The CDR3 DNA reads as TGTGCCAGCAGTACCCTGGACAGGGTCAATGAGCAGTTCTTC. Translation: CASSTLDRVNEQFF.

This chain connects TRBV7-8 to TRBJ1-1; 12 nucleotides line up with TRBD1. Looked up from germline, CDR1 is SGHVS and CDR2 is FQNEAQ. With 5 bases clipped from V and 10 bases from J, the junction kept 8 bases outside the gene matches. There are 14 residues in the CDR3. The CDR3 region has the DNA TGTGCCAGCAGCCGCGGGACAGGGGGCGCGGGAGCTTTCTTT. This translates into CASSRGTGGAGAFF.

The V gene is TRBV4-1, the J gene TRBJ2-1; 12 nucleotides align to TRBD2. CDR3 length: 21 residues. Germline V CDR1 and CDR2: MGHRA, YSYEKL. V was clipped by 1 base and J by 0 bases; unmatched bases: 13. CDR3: CASSQGGGGLAGGSSYNEQFF. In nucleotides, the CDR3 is TGCGCCAGCAGCCAAGGAGGGGGTGGTCTAGCGGGAGGGAGCTCCTACAATGAGCAGTTCTTC.

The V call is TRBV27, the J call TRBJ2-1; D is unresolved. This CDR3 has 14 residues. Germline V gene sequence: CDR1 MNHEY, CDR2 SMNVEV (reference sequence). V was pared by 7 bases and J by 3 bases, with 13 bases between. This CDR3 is CASNPLGFYNEQFF. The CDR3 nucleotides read TGTGCCAGCAACCCCTTGGGATTCTACAATGAGCAGTTCTTC.

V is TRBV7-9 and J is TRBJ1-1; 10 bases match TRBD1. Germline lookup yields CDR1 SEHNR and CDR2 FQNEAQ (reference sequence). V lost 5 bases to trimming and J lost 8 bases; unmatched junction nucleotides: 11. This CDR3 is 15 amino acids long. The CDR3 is CASSIETGGMGEAFF. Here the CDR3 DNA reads TGTGCCAGCAGCATCGAGACAGGGGGCATGGGAGAAGCTTTCTTT.